The 2 T cell receptor beta chains given below trace back to one sample, sequenced in a study of blood T cell repertoires in COVID-19. Sequenced by immunoSEQ multiplex PCR; TCRdb stores in-frame clones only, minus some. In the table there are 250,000 to 350,000 clones, around 85% of which are singletons. The material sequenced was peripheral blood. The receptors derive from a human donor with COVID-19, enrolled during active disease. The donor label of this sample is uncertain.

The rearrangement uses TRBV7-2 and TRBJ2-7; D not resolved. Germline-derived CDR1 and CDR2 are SGHTA and FQGNSA. The CDR3 consists of 11 residues. The V end lost 4 bases, the J end lost 3 bases, and 4 bases lay between the germline ends. The CDR3 coding sequence is TGTGCCAGCAGCTCCAACTACGAGCAGTACTTC. Its translation is CASSSNYEQYF.

The J gene is TRBJ2-3, the V gene TRBV6-5; a possible D gene is TRBD2 (6 bases). V lost 10 bases and J lost 2, with 13 bases in between. The length of the CDR3 is 13 residues. Germline CDR1 and CDR2: MNHEY and SVGAGI. DNA for the CDR3: TGTGCCACCTGCTGCGGGATCACAGATACGCAGTATTTT. It yields the protein CATCCGITDTQYF.